The 8 T cell receptor beta chains in this list originate from one sample, sequenced in a study of T cells expressing NK-cell markers. TCRdb reanalyzed the 5' RACE reads, giving one entry per CDR3 protein sequence and no DNA. In all, the sample yields 200,000 to 300,000 distinct CDR3 sequences. Material: blood T cells: a sorted CD56 or NKG2C T cell subset, CD4+ or CD8+ T cells, or bulk PBMC T cells (not recorded which). These TCRs come from a man younger than 35 in good health.

The chain links TRBV6-2 or TRBV6-3 to TRBJ2-2; TCRdb designates TRBD1, a call that cannot be tested without DNA. Germline CDR1 and CDR2: MNHEY and SVGEGT. This CDR3 region has 15 residues. CDR3 protein: CASSPRRLNTGELFF.

V is TRBV10-3 and J is TRBJ2-1. Germline assignment: CDR1 ENHRY and CDR2 SYGVKD. The CDR3 runs 11 residues. The CDR3 loop is CAISDVREQFF.

The chain uses TRBV20-1 and TRBJ2-1; there is no DNA to check the TCRdb D call of TRBD2. The germline V gene encodes CDR1 DFQATT and CDR2 SNEGSKA (reference sequence). The CDR3 loop spans 15 amino acids. CDR3 in amino acids: CSAKNPSGSYNEQFF.

The chain employs TRBV19 and TRBJ2-5; checking the TCRdb D call of TRBD2 is not possible without DNA. Germline V gene lookup returns CDR1 LNHDA and CDR2 SQIVND (reference sequence). The CDR3 length is 18 residues. CDR3 region: CASSPALLAGGPGETQYF.

The gene calls are TRBV6-1 and TRBJ2-7; the D call of TRBD1 rests on TCRdb alone, since no DNA is present to check it. The CDR3 covers 17 residues. CDR1 MNHNS and CDR2 SASEGT come from the germline V gene. This chain's CDR3 is CASSLLPPWDDSYEQYF.

The chain is built from TRBV20-1 and TRBJ2-2; TCRdb's D gene call, TRBD2, goes unchecked for lack of DNA. Germline V gene data show CDR1 as DFQATT and CDR2 as SNEGSKA (reference sequence). This CDR3 is built from 17 residues. CDR3 protein: CSAIPATGTSRGGELFF.

The chain carries TRBV6-1 and TRBJ2-1; TCRdb outputs TRBD1, but without DNA this stays unchecked. The CDR3 totals 14 residues. The germline V gene encodes CDR1 MNHNS and CDR2 SASEGT. The chain's CDR3 is CASSQRQGMNEQFF.

The chain is built from TRBV5-1 and TRBJ2-7; the D call of TRBD1 rests on TCRdb alone, since no DNA is present to check it. This CDR3 comprises 15 residues. Germline CDR1 reads SGHRS; CDR2 reads YFSETQ. CDR3 loop: CASSHQGQGSYEQYF.